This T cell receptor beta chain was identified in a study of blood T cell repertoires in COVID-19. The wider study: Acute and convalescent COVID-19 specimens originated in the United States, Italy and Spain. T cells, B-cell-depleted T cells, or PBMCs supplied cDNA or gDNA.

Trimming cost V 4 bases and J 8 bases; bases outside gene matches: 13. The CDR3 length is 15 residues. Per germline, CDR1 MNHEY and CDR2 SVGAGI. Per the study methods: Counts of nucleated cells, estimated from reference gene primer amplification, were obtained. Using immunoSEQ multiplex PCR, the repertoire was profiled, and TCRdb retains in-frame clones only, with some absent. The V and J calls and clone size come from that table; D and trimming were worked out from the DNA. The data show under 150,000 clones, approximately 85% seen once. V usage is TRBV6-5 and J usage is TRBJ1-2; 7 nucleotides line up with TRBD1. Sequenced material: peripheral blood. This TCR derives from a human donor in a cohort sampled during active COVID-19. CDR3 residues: CASSWETGIFMGYTF. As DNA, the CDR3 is TGTGCCAGCAGTTGGGAGACAGGGATTTTTATGGGCTACACCTTC.